The rows below give T cell receptor beta chains drawn from one sample of a study of CD8 T cells in Susac syndrome. TCRdb reprocessed the immunoSEQ multiplex PCR reads with MiXCR, giving one entry per CDR3 protein. This sample has 250,000 to 350,000 distinct CDR3 sequences, with about 85% found just once. Sequences were obtained from CD8+ T cells from PBMCs. The receptors derive from a human donor with multiple sclerosis. The CDR3 runs from the conserved cysteine through the conserved F or W. The D gene is left open where the match is weak. The size of a clone is reported for some rows only, either as once, few or many, or as a class for expanded clones.

V gene: TRBV10-3; clone size: -; D gene: -; J gene: TRBJ2-1; CDR3 DNA: TGTGCCATCAGGGCAGAAGACAATGAGCAGTTCTTC; CDR3 protein: CAIRAEDNEQFF
V gene: TRBV19; clone size: once; D gene: -; J gene: TRBJ2-1; CDR3 DNA: TGTGCCAGTAGTCGATTTACTAGTGACGAGCAGTTCTTC; CDR3 protein: CASSRFTSDEQFF
V gene: TRBV28; clone size: -; D gene: -; J gene: TRBJ1-1; CDR3 DNA: TGTGCCAGCAGTCTATTCCGGGCCCCGGACCCTGAAGCTTTCTTT; CDR3 protein: CASSLFRAPDPEAFF
V gene: TRBV29-1; clone size: -; D gene: -; J gene: TRBJ2-1; CDR3 DNA: TGCAGCGTTGTCTCTGAGGGTTCCTACAATGAGCAGTTCTTC; CDR3 protein: CSVVSEGSYNEQFF
V gene: TRBV19; clone size: -; D gene: TRBD2; J gene: TRBJ2-1; CDR3 DNA: TGTGCCAGTAGCCCGGGACTAGCCCAAGATCGGCAGTTCTTC; CDR3 protein: CASSPGLAQDRQFF
V gene: TRBV4-1; clone size: -; D gene: -; J gene: TRBJ2-1; CDR3 DNA: TGCGCCAGCAGCCCAACACCGGGACCCCTCGCTGAGCAGTTCTTC; CDR3 protein: CASSPTPGPLAEQFF
V gene: TRBV28; clone size: -; D gene: TRBD2; J gene: TRBJ2-2; CDR3 DNA: TGTGCCAGCGGACTTAGCGGGAGCACCGGGGAGCTGTTTTTT; CDR3 protein: CASGLSGSTGELFF
V gene: TRBV7-6; clone size: -; D gene: TRBD1; J gene: TRBJ1-5; CDR3 DNA: TGTGCCAGCAGCTTCTTCGGACAGGGCAGTCAGCCCCAGCATTTT; CDR3 protein: CASSFFGQGSQPQHF
V gene: TRBV6-5; clone size: -; D gene: -; J gene: TRBJ2-7; CDR3 DNA: TGTGCCAGCAGTTACGGCGGCCCTCATTCGTCCTACGAGCAGTACTTC; CDR3 protein: CASSYGGPHSSYEQYF
V gene: TRBV10-2; clone size: -; D gene: TRBD1; J gene: TRBJ2-7; CDR3 DNA: TGCGCCAGCAGTGACCCGACAGGGTTCGGCGAGCAGTACTTC; CDR3 protein: CASSDPTGFGEQYF
V gene: TRBV13; clone size: -; D gene: -; J gene: TRBJ2-7; CDR3 DNA: TGTGCCAGCAGCTTATTACAAGGCCGCGAGCAGTACTTC; CDR3 protein: CASSLLQGREQYF
V gene: TRBV27; clone size: -; D gene: TRBD1; J gene: TRBJ1-5; CDR3 DNA: TGTGCCAGCAGTTTAACACGGACAGGTACCAATCAGCCCCAGCATTTT; CDR3 protein: CASSLTRTGTNQPQHF
V gene: TRBV3-1; clone size: few; D gene: -; J gene: TRBJ2-1; CDR3 DNA: TGTGCCAGCAGCCCGAGGGACCCGAGCGACGATGAGCAGTTCTTC; CDR3 protein: CASSPRDPSDDEQFF
V gene: TRBV13; clone size: -; D gene: -; J gene: TRBJ2-5; CDR3 DNA: TGTGCCAGCAGCTTATATGAGAGGGGGATAGATCAAGAGACCCAGTACTTC; CDR3 protein: CASSLYERGIDQETQYF
V gene: TRBV7-9; clone size: -; D gene: TRBD2; J gene: TRBJ2-1; CDR3 DNA: TGTGCCAGCAGCCAAAAGACCGGACTAGCGCGCAATGAGCAGTTCTTC; CDR3 protein: CASSQKTGLARNEQFF
V gene: TRBV29-1; clone size: -; D gene: -; J gene: TRBJ2-1; CDR3 DNA: TGCAGCGTTGACGTCAGGGTCAATGAGCAGTTCTTC; CDR3 protein: CSVDVRVNEQFF
V gene: TRBV18; clone size: -; D gene: TRBD2; J gene: TRBJ2-1; CDR3 DNA: TGTGCCAGCCTCTCCGATAGCGGGAGAGTCTATGAGCAGTTCTTC; CDR3 protein: CASLSDSGRVYEQFF
V gene: TRBV20-1; clone size: -; D gene: -; J gene: TRBJ1-1; CDR3 DNA: TGCAGTGCTAGAGATCGCACAGAGAACACTGAAGCTTTCTTT; CDR3 protein: CSARDRTENTEAFF
V gene: TRBV9; clone size: -; D gene: TRBD2; J gene: TRBJ2-5; CDR3 DNA: TGTGCCAGCAGCGCGTCTAGCGGCACAGAGACCCAGTACTTC; CDR3 protein: CASSASSGTETQYF
V gene: TRBV11-2; clone size: -; D gene: -; J gene: TRBJ2-1; CDR3 DNA: TGTGCCAGCAGCCCCTATGAGGGGAGGCGCGACAATGAGCAGTTCTTC; CDR3 protein: CASSPYEGRRDNEQFF
V gene: TRBV29-1; clone size: -; D gene: -; J gene: TRBJ1-2; CDR3 DNA: TGCAGCGCCAGACAGCAGTACTATGGCTACACCTTC; CDR3 protein: CSARQQYYGYTF
V gene: TRBV19; clone size: -; D gene: TRBD2; J gene: TRBJ2-7; CDR3 DNA: TGTGCCAGTAGTACACCCCGAGCGGGAAACGACTACGAGCAGTACTTC; CDR3 protein: CASSTPRAGNDYEQYF
V gene: TRBV6-1; clone size: -; D gene: -; J gene: TRBJ2-7; CDR3 DNA: TGTGCCAGCACGGAAGGGAAGGGCGAGCAGTACTTC; CDR3 protein: CASTEGKGEQYF
V gene: TRBV6-5; clone size: -; D gene: -; J gene: TRBJ1-2; CDR3 DNA: TGTGCCAGCAGTCCGCGAGGCGATGGCTACACCTTC; CDR3 protein: CASSPRGDGYTF
V gene: TRBV12-3/TRBV12-4; clone size: -; D gene: -; J gene: TRBJ2-1; CDR3 DNA: TGTGCCAGCAGTTTATGCGGGACCAATGAGCAGTTCTTC; CDR3 protein: CASSLCGTNEQFF
V gene: TRBV15; clone size: -; D gene: -; J gene: TRBJ1-3; CDR3 DNA: TGTGCCACCAGCAGCCGAGGAGGTCTAGGAAACACCATATATTTT; CDR3 protein: CATSSRGGLGNTIYF
V gene: TRBV6-5; clone size: -; D gene: TRBD2; J gene: TRBJ2-1; CDR3 DNA: TGTGCCAGCAGGAATCTAGCGGGAGGGTCCAATGAGCAGTTCTTC; CDR3 protein: CASRNLAGGSNEQFF
V gene: TRBV2; clone size: -; D gene: -; J gene: TRBJ1-1; CDR3 DNA: TGTGCCAGCTTTTCGGGCCCTGAAGCTTTCTTT; CDR3 protein: CASFSGPEAFF
V gene: TRBV12-3/TRBV12-4; clone size: once; D gene: -; J gene: TRBJ2-1; CDR3 DNA: TGTGCCAGCAGCCCCTTGACTAGCAATGAGCAGTTCTTC; CDR3 protein: CASSPLTSNEQFF
V gene: TRBV27; clone size: once; D gene: -; J gene: TRBJ2-2; CDR3 DNA: TGTGCCAGCAGTTTATCCAGGGCGTACACCGGGGAGCTGTTTTTT; CDR3 protein: CASSLSRAYTGELFF
V gene: TRBV3-1; clone size: -; D gene: -; J gene: TRBJ2-7; CDR3 DNA: TGTGCCAGCAGCCAAGATAGTCGGCCCCCCCGCTGGGGCGAGCAGTACTTC; CDR3 protein: CASSQDSRPPRWGEQYF
V gene: TRBV7-6; clone size: -; D gene: -; J gene: TRBJ2-7; CDR3 DNA: TGTGCCAGCAGCCCCGCCCTGACTAGGCGGTACGAGCAGTACTTC; CDR3 protein: CASSPALTRRYEQYF
V gene: TRBV2; clone size: once; D gene: -; J gene: TRBJ1-2; CDR3 DNA: TGTGCCAGCCCTGGGTGGAATGGCTACACCTTC; CDR3 protein: CASPGWNGYTF
V gene: TRBV30; clone size: -; D gene: TRBD1; J gene: TRBJ1-6; CDR3 DNA: TGTGCCTGGAGTTCGGAGGGGGCTGGATCCTATAATTCACCCCTCCACTTT; CDR3 protein: CAWSSEGAGSYNSPLHF
V gene: TRBV2; clone size: -; D gene: TRBD1; J gene: TRBJ2-3; CDR3 DNA: TGTGCCAGCAGTGTAAGGGGGCTAGGAATTGATACGCAGTATTTT; CDR3 protein: CASSVRGLGIDTQYF
V gene: TRBV6-2/TRBV6-3; clone size: -; D gene: TRBD1; J gene: TRBJ2-7; CDR3 DNA: TGTGCCAGCAACCGGGACAGTTATTACGAGCAGTACTTC; CDR3 protein: CASNRDSYYEQYF
V gene: TRBV27; clone size: -; D gene: TRBD1; J gene: TRBJ2-3; CDR3 DNA: TGTGCCAGCAGTTTATGGGACAGCAACACAGATACGCAGTATTTT; CDR3 protein: CASSLWDSNTDTQYF
V gene: TRBV5-6; clone size: few; D gene: -; J gene: TRBJ2-5; CDR3 DNA: TGTGCCAGCAGCTTTGTTCCTGAGACCCAGTACTTC; CDR3 protein: CASSFVPETQYF
V gene: TRBV2; clone size: -; D gene: -; J gene: TRBJ2-2; CDR3 DNA: TGTGCCAGGTCGGGGGAAACGAACACCGGGGAGCTGTTTTTT; CDR3 protein: CARSGETNTGELFF
V gene: TRBV12-3/TRBV12-4; clone size: -; D gene: -; J gene: TRBJ1-5; CDR3 DNA: TGTGCCAGCAGTTTTACAGGCCCTTTGGCCAATCAGCCCCAGCATTTT; CDR3 protein: CASSFTGPLANQPQHF
V gene: TRBV20-1; clone size: -; D gene: TRBD1; J gene: TRBJ2-7; CDR3 DNA: TGCAGTGCTAGAGACGGGACAGCCTCCTACGAGCAGTACTTC; CDR3 protein: CSARDGTASYEQYF
V gene: TRBV7-9; clone size: -; D gene: -; J gene: TRBJ1-5; CDR3 DNA: TGTGCCAGCAGCTTAGTGGCAGGGAATAGCAATCAGCCCCAGCATTTT; CDR3 protein: CASSLVAGNSNQPQHF
V gene: TRBV4-2; clone size: -; D gene: -; J gene: TRBJ1-1; CDR3 DNA: TGTGCCAGCAGCCAAGAGGGAGATGGGTACGGGGAAGCTTTCTTT; CDR3 protein: CASSQEGDGYGEAFF
V gene: TRBV7-8; clone size: -; D gene: -; J gene: TRBJ2-7; CDR3 DNA: TGTGCCAGCAGACCGAGAGAGGGCCCTTCCTACGAGCAGTACTTC; CDR3 protein: CASRPREGPSYEQYF